This entry concerns a single T cell receptor (beta chain). Its target is unknown. This sample is drawn from a study of cytomegalovirus exposure and HLA in healthy donors. Study overall: Of about 390 genotyped donors, roughly 76% grouped in the Caucasian-associated ancestry cluster.

V lost 4 bases, J lost 3 bases, and 6 bases stayed unmatched. The CDR3 length is 15 residues. Germline values: CDR1 SGDLS, CDR2 YYNGEE. The PCR ran on 60 Vbeta and 13 Jbeta primers. The protocol was immunoSEQ multiplex PCR, while the TCRdb copy is restricted to in-frame clones and leaves out a portion. Its table lists roughly 34,000 clones. Study-level results: 15,000 to 20,000 TCR beta sequences were associated with HLA alleles at 0.05 false discovery rate in a later analysis.

The sample comprised PBMCs. The rearrangement joins TRBV9 to TRBJ2-1, with 8 bases aligning to TRBD2. The clonotype comes from a man between 40 and 49 years old in good health and CMV-seronegative. The CDR3 region is CASSLSGRGYNEQFF. The CDR3 DNA is TGTGCCAGCAGCCTGAGCGGGAGAGGCTACAATGAGCAGTTCTTC. Drawing the rest from reference TRBV9 and TRBJ2-1, the complete variable domain is DSGVTQTPKHLITATGQRVTLRCSPRSGDLSVYWYQQSLDQGLQFLIQYYNGEERAKGNILERFSAQQFPDLHSELNLSSLELGDSALYFCASSLSGRGYNEQFFGPGTRLTVL.